These T cell receptor beta chains were read from a single sample in a study of control samples from healthy donors and cancer patients. Assay: immunoSEQ multiplex PCR; the TCRdb copy retains only in-frame clones and omits some. The sample lists about 48,000 clones; 85% to 95% were seen once. Sample: PBMCs. The receptors originated from a woman aged 50 to 60 with head and neck cancer. Each CDR3 is given with its conserved first and last residue. The D gene is left open where the match is weak. Clone size is stated in some rows and not others, as once, few, many or a class when expanded.

D gene	J gene	V gene	clone size	CDR3 DNA	CDR3 protein
NA	TRBJ1-1	TRBV4-3	NA	TGCGCCAGCAGCCAAGTACCCAGTGGAGGCACTGAAGCTTTCTTT	CASSQVPSGGTEAFF
TRBD2	TRBJ2-3	TRBV7-9	once	TGTGCCAGCAGCCCCCCGGGAGCGGGGGTTGGAGATACGCAGTATTTT	CASSPPGAGVGDTQYF
NA	TRBJ1-2	TRBV7-2	NA	TGTGCCAGCAGCTTAGGGGGAATGGATGGCTACACCTTC	CASSLGGMDGYTF
NA	TRBJ2-1	TRBV5-1	NA	TGCGCCAGCGGGGGACAGGGATCAGGGAGCGGGAGCAATGAGCAGTTCTTC	CASGGQGSGSGSNEQFF
TRBD1	TRBJ2-3	TRBV19	few	TGTGCCAGTAGCCCTAGGACAGGGGGGGGCACGCAGTATTTT	CASSPRTGGGTQYF
NA	TRBJ2-5	TRBV7-9	NA	TGTGCCAGCACCACCCTAGGAGGCACTGAGACCCAGTACTTC	CASTTLGGTETQYF
NA	TRBJ2-6	TRBV28	NA	TGTGCCAGCAGTTTACCCCCTTTGAGCTCTGGGGCCAACGTCCTGACTTTC	CASSLPPLSSGANVLTF
NA	TRBJ2-3	TRBV2	NA	TGTGCCAGCACCCTGTTATACAGGGTTCAAGATACGCAGTATTTT	CASTLLYRVQDTQYF
TRBD2	TRBJ2-1	TRBV18	NA	TGTGCCAGCTCACCGGGACTAGCGGGAACTTACAATGAGCAGTTCTTC	CASSPGLAGTYNEQFF
NA	TRBJ2-5	TRBV10-1	NA	TGCGCCACCCCCCCCCGAAGCCAAGAGACCCAGTACTTC	CATPPRSQETQYF
TRBD2	TRBJ2-1	TRBV7-2	NA	TGTGCCAGCAGCCTCCCTGGCGGGGGGGAATACAATGAGCAGTTCTTC	CASSLPGGGEYNEQFF
TRBD2	TRBJ2-1	TRBV3-1/TRBV3-2	NA	TGTGCCAGCAGCTTCGGACTAGCCGCAAACGACAATGAGCAGTTCTTC	CASSFGLAANDNEQFF
NA	TRBJ2-7	TRBV14	NA	TGTGCCAGCAGCCAAGATAAAGGGGGATGGGACGAGCAGTACTTC	CASSQDKGGWDEQYF
NA	TRBJ2-7	TRBV6-5	NA	TGTGCCAGCAGTTACGGTGACAGGACATCCTACGAGCAGTACTTC	CASSYGDRTSYEQYF
NA	TRBJ1-5	TRBV27	NA	TGTGCCAGCAGTTTGATCGGGGGGCGGAGGGGCAATCAGCCCCAGCATTTT	CASSLIGGRRGNQPQHF
NA	TRBJ1-1	TRBV24-1	NA	TGTGCCACCTCGGATGGGATGTACACTGAAGCTTTCTTT	CATSDGMYTEAFF